Each of the 20 T cell receptor beta chains below was sequenced from the same sample in a study of blood T cell repertoires in COVID-19. Profiling relied on immunoSEQ multiplex PCR, and the TCRdb table lists in-frame clones only, not all of them. The sample has about 270,000 clones, 80% to 90% seen once; the top ten hold approximately 4%. The sequenced sample consisted of PBMCs or T cells enriched from blood (not recorded which). Receptors originate from a woman in her 30s with acute COVID-19.

This clone has only a few counts. The gene calls are TRBV28 and TRBJ2-7; 10 bases are shared with TRBD2. The CDR3 runs to 18 residues. Losses at the gene ends were 3 bases for V and 0 bases for J; bases not matched to a gene: 11. The germline CDR1 and CDR2 sequences are MDHEN and SYDVKM. The CDR3 reads CASSLGVGLAGGSYEQYF. The CDR3 DNA sequence: TGTGCCAGCAGTTTGGGGGTAGGGTTAGCGGGAGGCTCCTACGAGCAGTACTTC. The full variable domain, with the rest looked up from reference TRBV28 and TRBJ2-7, is DVKVTQSSRYLVKRTGEKVFLECVQDMDHENMFWYRQDPGLGLRLIYFSYDVKMKEKGDIPEGYSVSREKKERFSLILESASTNQTSMYLCASSLGVGLAGGSYEQYFGPGTRLTVT.

CDR3 coding DNA: TGTGCCAGCAGCCAAGTATCGACTAGCCCCTACAATGAGCAGTTCTTC. Its protein product is CASSQVSTSPYNEQFF. J is TRBJ2-1 and V is TRBV3-1 (or the pseudogene TRBV3-2), with TRBD2 matching over 7 bases. This CDR3 contains 16 residues. The germline CDR1 and CDR2 sequences are LGHDT and YNNKEL (reference sequence). V shed 1 base, J shed 2 bases, and the junction held 5 bases outside the gene matches.

The chain joins TRBV4-3 to TRBJ1-1; no clear D gene. Trimming left V 4 bases short and J 8 bases short, with 14 bases between. CDR3 length: 13 residues. Looked up from germline, CDR1 is LGHNA and CDR2 is YSLEER. CDR3 bases: TGCGCCAGCAGCCCCCTATTGGGCAACGAAGCTTTCTTT. Translating gives CASSPLLGNEAFF.

This clone showed up just once. The chain combines TRBV3-1 (or the pseudogene TRBV3-2) with TRBJ1-4, with D unresolved. Germline-derived CDR1 and CDR2 are LGHDT and YNNKEL (reference sequence). CDR3 length: 14 residues. The V end lost 3 bases, the J end lost 8 bases, and 13 bases lay between the germline ends. DNA for the CDR3: TGTGCCAGCAGCCACGGTCTCAGAGGGGAAAAACTGTTTTTT. Its protein is CASSHGLRGEKLFF.

The chain carries TRBV19 and TRBJ2-7; 7 bases match TRBD2. This CDR3 spans 14 amino acids. CDR1 and CDR2 from the germline V gene are LNHDA and SQIVND (reference sequence). V gave up 1 base and J gave up 2 bases; unmatched junction bases: 2. For the CDR3, the DNA is TGTGCCAGTAGTATAGCGGCGGGAGCCTACGAGCAGTACTTC. Residues: CASSIAAGAYEQYF.

The chain recombines TRBV11-2 with TRBJ1-1, with 9 bases identical to TRBD1. The CDR3 totals 15 residues. Germline values: CDR1 SGHAT, CDR2 FQNNGV. The J segment lost 4 bases and the V segment lost 5 bases, leaving 8 bases of the junction unmatched. The CDR3 spells CASSDGTGLSTEAFF. CDR3 DNA: TGTGCCAGCAGCGACGGGACAGGGCTTTCCACTGAAGCTTTCTTT. Full variable domain (rest looked up from reference TRBV11-2 and TRBJ1-1): EAGVAQSPRYKIIEKRQSVAFWCNPISGHATLYWYQQILGQGPKLLIQFQNNGVVDDSQLPKDRFSAERLKGVDSTLKIQPAKLEDSAVYLCASSDGTGLSTEAFFGQGTRLTVV.

The gene calls are TRBV28 and TRBJ1-2; tentative D call: TRBD1 (6 bases). V was shortened by 3 bases and J by 8 bases, with 16 bases between the two germline ends. Germline V gene lookup returns CDR1 MDHEN and CDR2 SYDVKM. The CDR3 has 14 amino acids. The CDR3 nucleotides are TGTGCCAGCAGTTTCAGCGGGGGCGCGAGGGGCTACACCTTC. Protein: CASSFSGGARGYTF.

The V call is TRBV20-1, the J call TRBJ2-1; D possibly corresponds to TRBD2 (6 bases). Germline CDR1 and CDR2: DFQATT and SNEGSKA (reference sequence). CDR3 length: 17 residues. Trimming cost V 3 bases and J 4 bases, with 22 bases left between them. DNA of the CDR3: TGCAGTGCTAGTAGGGCCTTGGGACTGCAACTTTACAATGAGCAGTTCTTC. Amino acids: CSASRALGLQLYNEQFF.

The chain is built from TRBV28 and TRBJ1-3; D might be TRBD1 (6 bases). The germline V gene encodes CDR1 MDHEN and CDR2 SYDVKM. This CDR3 contains 15 residues. V dropped 5 bases and J dropped 2 bases, with 13 bases sitting between them. Written as DNA, the CDR3 is TGTGCCAGCAGTAGACCACAGGGCACTGGAAACACCATATATTTT. Encoded protein: CASSRPQGTGNTIYF. Combining the CDR3 with reference TRBV28 and TRBJ1-3 gives the whole variable domain DVKVTQSSRYLVKRTGEKVFLECVQDMDHENMFWYRQDPGLGLRLIYFSYDVKMKEKGDIPEGYSVSREKKERFSLILESASTNQTSMYLCASSRPQGTGNTIYFGEGSWLTVV.

The V gene is TRBV5-4, the J gene TRBJ1-1, with TRBD1 as a possible D gene (5 bases). CDR3 size: 17 residues. CDR1 and CDR2 (germline): SGHNT, YYREEE (reference sequence). Trimming removed 0 bases at V and 0 bases at J, with 15 bases between. CDR3 DNA sequence: TGTGCCAGCAGCTTGGCACTGGACATCTACATGAACACTGAAGCTTTCTTT. It codes for CASSLALDIYMNTEAFF.

The chain has TRBV4-3 and TRBJ1-5; D is unclear. The CDR3 totals 15 residues. Germline loops: CDR1 LGHNA, CDR2 YSLEER. V was trimmed by 0 bases and J by 4 bases, leaving 10 bases between them. In nucleotides, the CDR3 is TGCGCCAGCAGCCAAGATCCCGCCGGGAATCAGCCCCAGCATTTT. Amino acids: CASSQDPAGNQPQHF.

This clone came up a few times. The chain combines TRBV28 with TRBJ1-6; D unresolved. Germline V gene sequence: CDR1 MDHEN, CDR2 SYDVKM. The CDR3 consists of 19 residues. Deletions cut 0 bases from V and 0 bases from J, with 15 bases between. CDR3 bases: TGTGCCAGCAGTTTATGGGCCAGGTCGGCGAGCTCCTATAATTCACCCCTCCACTTT. Its protein is CASSLWARSASSYNSPLHF.

The chain has TRBV4-2 and TRBJ1-2, with D unclear. From germline, CDR1 is LGHNA and CDR2 YNFKEQ. This CDR3 is 13 amino acids long. Between the trimmed V and J ends, which lost 0 bases and 2 bases, there was a span of 4 bases. The CDR3: CASSQDPNYGYTF. The CDR3 bases are TGTGCCAGCAGCCAAGATCCAAACTATGGCTACACCTTC.

V and J are TRBV28 and TRBJ2-3; 9 bases agree with TRBD2. The CDR3 runs 18 residues. Germline CDR1 reads MDHEN; CDR2 reads SYDVKM. Trimming cost V 7 bases and J 2 bases; bases outside gene matches: 16. The CDR3 sequence: CASNPEFGLARVTDTQYF. The CDR3 nucleotides read TGTGCCAGCAACCCAGAATTCGGACTAGCGAGAGTCACAGATACGCAGTATTTT.

This chain connects TRBV10-3 to TRBJ1-5; 8 bases fit TRBD1. V lost 11 bases and J lost 2; bases outside the gene matches: 8. The germline V gene has CDR1 ENHRY and CDR2 SYGVKD. The CDR3 sequence is 14 residues long. For the CDR3, the DNA is TGTGCCCCAAGGACAGGGATTGGCAATCAGCCCCAGCATTTT. Residues: CAPRTGIGNQPQHF.

The V gene is TRBV6-5, the J gene TRBJ2-5; 7 nucleotides align to TRBD2. V trimming: 7 bases; J trimming: 4 bases; junction bases outside the gene matches: 12. This CDR3 contains 15 residues. CDR1 is MNHEY, CDR2 SVGAGI, per germline. The CDR3 region is CASTRGGDLIETQYF. The CDR3 nucleotides read TGTGCCAGCACGCGGGGAGGGGATTTGATAGAGACCCAGTACTTC.

V usage is TRBV9 and J usage is TRBJ1-2, with TRBD1 matching over 10 bases. Germline V lookup: CDR1 SGDLS, CDR2 YYNGEE. J gave up 8 bases and V 3 bases, and 10 bases lay outside the gene matches. The CDR3 sequence is 15 residues long. The DNA of the CDR3 is TGTGCCAGCAGCGAGGAGACAGGGGGCGCGAGGGGCTACACCTTC. Translated: CASSEETGGARGYTF.

Points on this clone: In the same sample, other DNA sequences code for this CDR3. This chain uses TRBV19 with TRBJ1-5, with 7 bases that match TRBD1. V lost 4 bases to trimming and J lost 5 bases; unmatched junction nucleotides: 2. This CDR3 region has 13 residues. Looked up from germline, CDR1 is LNHDA and CDR2 is SQIVND (reference sequence). Here the CDR3 reads CASSTQGDQPQHF. CDR3 sequence (DNA): TGTGCCAGTAGTACCCAGGGGGATCAGCCCCAGCATTTT.

This sequence joins TRBV28 and TRBJ1-6; a possible D gene is TRBD1 (6 bases). The germline V gene encodes CDR1 MDHEN and CDR2 SYDVKM. This CDR3 comprises 17 residues. V lost 4 bases, J lost 8 bases, and 21 bases lay in between. CDR3 bases: TGTGCCAGCAGTTCCCCTCTTACAGGGATCGACGATTCACCCCTCCACTTT. As protein: CASSSPLTGIDDSPLHF.

The rearrangement uses TRBV29-1 and TRBJ2-7; D possibly corresponds to TRBD1 (5 bases). Germline loops: CDR1 SQVTM, CDR2 ANQGSEA. Trimming cost V 1 base and J 2 bases, with 6 bases left between them. There are 12 residues in the CDR3. The CDR3 here is CSVEGRAYEQYF. In DNA, the CDR3 is TGCAGCGTTGAAGGCAGGGCCTACGAGCAGTACTTC.